The present T cell receptor (beta chain) was sequenced within a study of human T cells and chemical hapten exposure. At the level of the study: Skin of the upper inner arm, approximately 2 cm by approximately 2 cm, received 2% DPC for sensitization. Patients got weekly scalp diphenylcyclopropenone doses over the approximately 25-week study. Study-level results: The number of TCRs above 1 in 1000 frequency did not change after DPC sensitization.

Regarding time point: patch test 1, 2 weeks after DPC sensitization. This sample's treatment: therapeutic diphenylcyclopropenone sensitization with weekly scalp DPC. Prior to each patch test being applied, blood was drawn. TCRdb re-analysed the RACE reads in MiXCR, keeping a single row per CDR3 protein. The table shows just over 80,000 distinct CDR3 sequences, with about 10% occurring only once. Remarks on this clonotype: Antigen specificity is unknown.

The V gene's germline CDR1 is DFQATT and CDR2 SNEGSKA (reference sequence). There are 14 residues in the CDR3. The V gene lost 5 bases and the J gene lost 7 bases, with 15 bases spanning the gap. Sequenced material: whole blood, taken in connection with sensitization to the hapten diphenylcyclopropenone (DPC). The receptor was isolated from a woman aged 50 to 60 with alopecia areata. Some clones in this sample may be carry-over from other donors' samples. The chain links TRBV20-1 to TRBJ1-6; D possibly corresponds to TRBD1 (6 bases). CDR3 sequence reads: CSALKDRLNSPLHF. CDR3 DNA sequence: TGCAGTGCTCTGAAAGACAGGTTGAATTCACCCCTCCACTTT.